A single sample gave rise to the 17 T cell receptor beta chains below, sequenced in a study of blood T cell repertoires in COVID-19. The repertoire was sequenced with immunoSEQ multiplex PCR; TCRdb's copy has only in-frame clones and lacks some. Of fewer than 200,000 clones in the sample, about four fifths were seen once. Sequenced: peripheral blood. The receptors derive from a woman of 80 years or more with COVID-19, enrolled during active disease.

V is TRBV6-1 and J is TRBJ1-5; D remains ambiguous. The CDR3 is 16 residues long. The V gene lost 2 bases and the J gene lost 4 bases, with 15 bases spanning the gap. CDR1 MNHNS and CDR2 SASEGT come from the germline V gene. CDR3 protein: CASSEWRVQGNQPQHF. The CDR3 coding sequence is TGTGCCAGCAGTGAATGGAGGGTCCAAGGAAATCAGCCCCAGCATTTT.

The J gene is TRBJ2-7, the V gene TRBV5-1, with D possibly matching TRBD2 (5 bases). V lost 0 bases to trimming and J lost 3 bases, with 7 bases between them. CDR3 length: 13 amino acids. Germline-derived CDR1 and CDR2 are SGHRS and YFSETQ. The CDR3, as DNA: TGCGCCAGCAGCTTGGAGAGGGACTACGAGCAGTACTTC. This encodes CASSLERDYEQYF.

CDR3 protein: CASSWRGPDTQYF. The DNA for the CDR3 is TGTGCCAGCAGCTGGAGGGGGCCGGATACGCAGTATTTT. The chain employs TRBV5-4 and TRBJ2-3; a possible D gene is TRBD1 (7 bases). The V and J ends lost 3 bases and 6 bases respectively, with 11 bases between them. Germline lookup yields CDR1 SGHNT and CDR2 YYREEE (reference sequence). This CDR3 has 13 residues.

This rearrangement joins TRBV6-5 to TRBJ1-1; no definite D call. Trimming shortened V by 0 bases and J by 0 bases, and 8 bases separated the two germline ends. Germline values: CDR1 MNHEY, CDR2 SVGAGI. The CDR3 is 15 amino acids. CDR3 DNA: TGTGCCAGCAGTTACTCGGCTTTCATGAACACTGAAGCTTTCTTT. Translating it yields CASSYSAFMNTEAFF.

The chain carries TRBV6-1 and TRBJ1-4, with 9 positions matching TRBD1. Germline CDR1 and CDR2: MNHNS and SASEGT. Trimming removed 2 bases from V and 10 bases from J; junction bases left unmatched: 11. The CDR3 covers 16 residues. Here the CDR3 DNA reads TGTGCCAGCAGTGAAAGCCCACAGGGGGCGGCTGCAAAACTGTTTTTT. This gives the protein CASSESPQGAAAKLFF.

This clone was seen a single time. The rearrangement links TRBV9 to TRBJ2-1; 8 nucleotides align to TRBD2. CDR1 and CDR2 (germline): SGDLS, YYNGEE. The CDR3 covers 14 residues. V lost 4 bases and J lost 4; bases outside the gene matches: 4. The CDR3 here is CASSYGGDYNEQFF. As DNA, the CDR3 is TGTGCCAGCAGCTACGGGGGGGATTACAATGAGCAGTTCTTC.

The rearrangement links TRBV11-3 to TRBJ2-2, with 9 nucleotides matching TRBD1. CDR3 length: 14 amino acids. V lost 6 bases and J lost 6; bases outside the gene matches: 5. Germline CDR1 and CDR2: SGHNT and YENEEA. In nucleotides, the CDR3 is TGTGCCAGCAGGCTCACAGGGGGCTCCGGGGAGCTGTTTTTT. This encodes CASRLTGGSGELFF.

The chain has TRBV28 and TRBJ2-5, with 9 bases that match TRBD2. With V trimmed by 5 bases and J by 10 bases, 20 bases remained unmatched. The germline V gene encodes CDR1 MDHEN and CDR2 SYDVKM. This CDR3 region has 17 residues. DNA for the CDR3: TGTGCCAGCAGTCCACCGGGGGGTGCGGGAGGGCTCGGAGACCAGTACTTC. Its protein is CASSPPGGAGGLGDQYF.

This chain links TRBV28 with TRBJ2-1; TRBD2 aligns across 7 bases. Per the germline V gene, CDR1 is MDHEN and CDR2 is SYDVKM. This CDR3 has 18 amino acids. J was trimmed by 0 bases and V by 5 bases; bases with no gene match: 13. CDR3 residues: CASSTPRVLASSYNEQFF. Written as DNA, the CDR3 is TGTGCCAGCAGTACCCCGCGCGTACTAGCGAGCTCCTACAATGAGCAGTTCTTC.

This sequence joins TRBV24-1 and TRBJ2-1, with D possibly TRBD1 on 6 matching bases. The germline CDR1 and CDR2 sequences are KGHDR and SFDVKD. The CDR3 runs 12 residues. V lost 10 bases and J lost 3, with 9 bases in between. The CDR3 protein is CATQQGYNEQFF. CDR3 sequence (DNA): TGTGCCACGCAACAGGGCTACAATGAGCAGTTCTTC.

This chain joins TRBV11-2 and TRBJ2-1, with 10 positions matching TRBD1. The CDR3 extends over 15 amino acids. V dropped 1 base and J dropped 10; count of bases not matched to a gene: 7. Germline V lookup: CDR1 SGHAT, CDR2 FQNNGV. The CDR3 sequence: CASSLGRQGAREQFF. The CDR3 nucleotides are TGTGCCAGCAGCTTAGGGAGACAGGGGGCACGGGAGCAGTTCTTC.

This chain connects TRBV5-5 to TRBJ1-4; D uncertain. Trimming took 4 bases from V and 0 from J, leaving 16 bases between them. CDR1 SGHKS and CDR2 YYEKEE come from the germline V gene (reference sequence). This CDR3 is 17 amino acids long. CDR3 sequence reads: CASSPRSVSATNEKLFF. CDR3 coding DNA: TGTGCCAGCAGCCCTCGGTCCGTTTCTGCAACTAATGAAAAACTGTTTTTT.

There are a few counts of this clone. The chain couples TRBV6-5 to TRBJ2-5; 8 bases line up with TRBD2. V was pared by 5 bases and J by 2 bases, with 4 bases of the junction left unmatched. Per germline, CDR1 MNHEY and CDR2 SVGAGI. This CDR3 comprises 14 residues. CDR3 loop: CASSMTSAQETQYF. The CDR3 DNA reads as TGTGCCAGCAGTATGACTAGCGCACAAGAGACCCAGTACTTC.

The rearrangement uses TRBV7-6 and TRBJ1-2, with 10 nucleotides matching TRBD1. V shed 5 bases and J 3 bases; nucleotides not matched to a gene: 3. The CDR3 loop spans 14 amino acids. Germline V gene data show CDR1 as SGHVS and CDR2 as FNYEAQ. The CDR3 region is CASSPGTGDYGYTF. CDR3 nucleotide sequence: TGTGCCAGCAGCCCCGGGACAGGGGACTATGGCTACACCTTC. The full variable domain, completed using reference TRBV7-6 and TRBJ1-2, is GAGVSQSPRYKVTKRGQDVALRCDPISGHVSLYWYRQALGQGPEFLTYFNYEAQQDKSGLPNDRFSAERPEGSISTLTIQRTEQRDSAMYRCASSPGTGDYGYTFGSGTRLTVV.

V and J are TRBV14 and TRBJ2-1, with TRBD1 as a possible D gene (6 bases). V lost 1 base and J 9 bases, leaving 16 bases between the germline ends. The CDR3 length is 15 residues. CDR1 is SGHDN, CDR2 FVKESK, per germline. The DNA of the CDR3 is TGTGCCAGCAGCCAAGTGCTCCCCCCACAGGGTGAGCAGTTCTTC. Translating gives CASSQVLPPQGEQFF.

J is TRBJ1-6 and V is TRBV6-1; D gene uncertain. There are 14 residues in the CDR3. V was pared by 0 bases and J by 10 bases, with 10 bases between. From germline, CDR1 is MNHNS and CDR2 SASEGT. The CDR3 sequence: CASSEALLESPLHF. As DNA, the CDR3 is TGTGCCAGCAGTGAAGCGCTTCTAGAATCACCCCTCCACTTT.

The chain uses TRBV14 and TRBJ2-1; a weak D match, TRBD2 (6 bases). Trimming left V 3 bases short and J 3 bases short, with 9 bases between. The CDR3 spans 14 residues. Germline-derived CDR1 and CDR2 are SGHDN and FVKESK. CDR3 nucleotides: TGTGCCAGCAGCCAGACTAGTTTCTACAATGAGCAGTTCTTC. Translation: CASSQTSFYNEQFF. Looking up the rest from reference TRBV14 and TRBJ2-1 gives the full variable domain: EAGVTQFPSHSVIEKGQTVTLRCDPISGHDNLYWYRRVMGKEIKFLLHFVKESKQDESGMPNNRFLAERTGGTYSTLKVQPAELEDSGVYFCASSQTSFYNEQFFGPGTRLTVL.